The 3 T cell receptor beta chains given below trace back to one sample, sequenced in a study of T cells in Graves' hyperthyroidism and ophthalmopathy. Researchers amplified the TCR beta CDR3 regions from RNA transcripts. HTBI primers were used for first-round RT-PCR of the TCR CDR3. MiXCR, run by TCRdb on the multiplex PCR reads, gives a single entry per CDR3 protein. The data show 550,000 to 800,000 distinct CDR3 sequences, with 15% to 20% seen just once and around 15% held by the top ten. The sample comprised blood. These receptors were collected from a man in his forties or fifties with Graves' hyperthyroidism.

The V call is TRBV28, the J call TRBJ2-3; TRBD2 is a possible D gene (5 bases). This CDR3 region has 18 residues. The germline V gene has CDR1 MDHEN and CDR2 SYDVKM. V was trimmed by 7 bases and J by 0 bases, leaving 23 bases between them. The CDR3 DNA follows: TGTGCCAGCATGAGTACTAGGAACGGGGATACTAGCACAGATACGCAGTATTTT. Translated: CASMSTRNGDTSTDTQYF.

The V and J genes are TRBV2 and TRBJ1-1, with TRBD1 identical over 12 bases. CDR3 length: 15 amino acids. Germline values: CDR1 SNHLY, CDR2 FYNNEI. Unmatched junction bases numbered 9, after V lost 6 bases and J lost 7 bases. CDR3 DNA sequence: TGTGCCAGCAGCCCAGCGGGACAGGGGGCGAATGAAGCTTTCTTT. It yields the protein CASSPAGQGANEAFF.

This sequence joins TRBV7-2 and TRBJ2-2; 8 bases map to TRBD2. The CDR3 sequence is 18 residues long. The J segment lost 8 bases and the V segment lost 4 bases, leaving 18 bases of the junction unmatched. CDR1 SGHTA and CDR2 FQGNSA come from the germline V gene. CDR3 nucleotides: TGTGCCAGCAGCTGGATCCGGGGGGGCTGGGGGGGGGGGGGGGAGCTGTTTTTT. Residues: CASSWIRGGWGGGGELFF.